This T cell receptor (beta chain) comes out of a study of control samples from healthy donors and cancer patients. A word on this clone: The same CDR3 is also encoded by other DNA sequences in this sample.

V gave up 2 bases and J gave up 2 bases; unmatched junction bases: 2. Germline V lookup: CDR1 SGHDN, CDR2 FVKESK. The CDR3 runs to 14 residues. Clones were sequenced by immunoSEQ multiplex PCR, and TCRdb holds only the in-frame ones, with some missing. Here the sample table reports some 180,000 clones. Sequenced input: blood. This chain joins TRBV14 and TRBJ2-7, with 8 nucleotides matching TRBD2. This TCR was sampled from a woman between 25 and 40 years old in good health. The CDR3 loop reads CASSQRGLAYEQYF. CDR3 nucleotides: TGTGCCAGCAGCCAACGGGGACTAGCCTACGAGCAGTACTTC. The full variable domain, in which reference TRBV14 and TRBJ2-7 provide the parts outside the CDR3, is EAGVTQFPSHSVIEKGQTVTLRCDPISGHDNLYWYRRVMGKEIKFLLHFVKESKQDESGMPNNRFLAERTGGTYSTLKVQPAELEDSGVYFCASSQRGLAYEQYFGPGTRLTVT.